Sequencing of this TCR beta chain was carried out in a study of blood T cell repertoires in COVID-19. The overall study: COVID-19 samples from acute and convalescent phases originated in the United States, Italy and Spain.

Deletions cut 5 bases from V and 0 bases from J, with 23 bases between. Germline V CDR1 and CDR2: SGHVS, FQNEAQ. This CDR3 comprises 19 residues. Method: immunoSEQ multiplex PCR; TCRdb's copy keeps in-frame clones and lacks some. The table has approximately 430,000 clones, about nine tenths seen once. The sample comprised peripheral blood. The sequence came from a woman in her 30s with active or convalescent COVID-19. This sequence joins TRBV7-8 and TRBJ1-5; a weak D match, TRBD1 (6 bases). Here the CDR3 DNA reads TGTGCCAGCAGCGCGTTACAGGGAGCGGAGCGCTATAGCAATCAGCCCCAGCATTTT. It codes for CASSALQGAERYSNQPQHF.